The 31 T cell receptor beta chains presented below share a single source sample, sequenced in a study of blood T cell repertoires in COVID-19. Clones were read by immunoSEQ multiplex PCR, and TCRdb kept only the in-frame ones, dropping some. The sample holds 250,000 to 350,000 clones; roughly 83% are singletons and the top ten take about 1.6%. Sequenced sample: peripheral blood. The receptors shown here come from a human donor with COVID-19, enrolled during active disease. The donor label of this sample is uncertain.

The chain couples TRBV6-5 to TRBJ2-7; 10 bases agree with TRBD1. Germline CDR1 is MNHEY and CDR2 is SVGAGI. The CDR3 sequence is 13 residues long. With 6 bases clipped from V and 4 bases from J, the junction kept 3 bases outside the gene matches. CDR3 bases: TGTGCCAGCAGGCGGACAGGGGGGTACGAGCAGTACTTC. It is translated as CASRRTGGYEQYF.

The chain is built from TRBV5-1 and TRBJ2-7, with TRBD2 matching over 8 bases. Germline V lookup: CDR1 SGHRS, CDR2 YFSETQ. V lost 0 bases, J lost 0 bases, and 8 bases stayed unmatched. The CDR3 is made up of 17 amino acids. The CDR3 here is CASSLATLAVSSYEQYF. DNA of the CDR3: TGCGCCAGCAGCTTGGCTACACTAGCGGTTAGCTCCTACGAGCAGTACTTC.

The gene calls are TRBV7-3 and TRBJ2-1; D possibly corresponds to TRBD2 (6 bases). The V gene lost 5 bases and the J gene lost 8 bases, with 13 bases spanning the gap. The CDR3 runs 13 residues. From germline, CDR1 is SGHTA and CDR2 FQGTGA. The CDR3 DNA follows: TGTGCCAGCAGCCCTCCCTGGGGGGATGAGCAGTTCTTC. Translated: CASSPPWGDEQFF.

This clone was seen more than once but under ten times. CDR3 sequence reads: CASSLRNSGVPDTQYF. CDR3 DNA: TGCGCCAGCAGCCTCCGGAACAGCGGGGTCCCGGATACGCAGTATTTT. The J gene is TRBJ2-3, the V gene TRBV5-1, with TRBD2 identical over 7 bases. Germline values: CDR1 SGHRS, CDR2 YFSETQ. With V trimmed by 4 bases and J by 6 bases, 14 bases remained unmatched. The CDR3 totals 16 residues.

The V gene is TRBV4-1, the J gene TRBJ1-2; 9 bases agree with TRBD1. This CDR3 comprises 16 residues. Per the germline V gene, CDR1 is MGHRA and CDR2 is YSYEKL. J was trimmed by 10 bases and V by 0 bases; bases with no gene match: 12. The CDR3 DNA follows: TGCGCCAGCAGCCAAGAAGGGGGACAGGGAGTTACTGACTACACCTTC. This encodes CASSQEGGQGVTDYTF.

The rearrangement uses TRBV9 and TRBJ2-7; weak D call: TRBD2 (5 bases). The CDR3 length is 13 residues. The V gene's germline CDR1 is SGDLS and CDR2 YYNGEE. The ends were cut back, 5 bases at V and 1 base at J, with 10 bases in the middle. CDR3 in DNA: TGTGCCAGCAGTAGTGCGGGTTCCTACGAGCAGTACTTC. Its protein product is CASSSAGSYEQYF.

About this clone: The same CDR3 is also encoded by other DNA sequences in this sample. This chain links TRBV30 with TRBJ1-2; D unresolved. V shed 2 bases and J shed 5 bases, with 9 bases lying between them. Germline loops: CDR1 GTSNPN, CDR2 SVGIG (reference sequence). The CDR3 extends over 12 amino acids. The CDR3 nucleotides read TGTGCCTGGAGTCGCGGATTTTATGGCTACACCTTC. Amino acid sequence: CAWSRGFYGYTF.

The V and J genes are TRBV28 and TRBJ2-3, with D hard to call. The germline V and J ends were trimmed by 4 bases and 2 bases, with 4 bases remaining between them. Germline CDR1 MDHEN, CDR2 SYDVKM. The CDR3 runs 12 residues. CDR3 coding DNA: TGTGCCAGCAGTTCCTTCACAGATACGCAGTATTTT. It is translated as CASSSFTDTQYF.

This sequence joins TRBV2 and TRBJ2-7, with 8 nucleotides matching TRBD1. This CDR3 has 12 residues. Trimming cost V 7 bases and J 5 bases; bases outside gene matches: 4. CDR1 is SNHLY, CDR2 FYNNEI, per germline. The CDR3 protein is CASTDRVNEQYF. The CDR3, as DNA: TGTGCCAGCACGGACAGGGTTAACGAGCAGTACTTC.

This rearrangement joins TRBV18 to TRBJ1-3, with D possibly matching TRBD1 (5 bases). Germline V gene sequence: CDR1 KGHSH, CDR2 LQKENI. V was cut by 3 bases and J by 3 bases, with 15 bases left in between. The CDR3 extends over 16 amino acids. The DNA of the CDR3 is TGTGCCAGCTCACCCAAAACTCGAGACAGTGGAAACACCATATATTTT. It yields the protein CASSPKTRDSGNTIYF.

CDR3 region: CASSSAGTANSPLHF. The CDR3 coding sequence is TGTGCCAGCAGCTCCGCCGGGACAGCTAATTCACCCCTCCACTTT. The chain has TRBV6-6 and TRBJ1-6, with TRBD1 matching 7 bases. CDR1 is MNHNY, CDR2 SVGAGI, per germline (reference sequence). The CDR3 has 15 residues. The V gene end was trimmed by 6 bases and the J gene end by 6 bases; junction bases not matched to a gene: 8.

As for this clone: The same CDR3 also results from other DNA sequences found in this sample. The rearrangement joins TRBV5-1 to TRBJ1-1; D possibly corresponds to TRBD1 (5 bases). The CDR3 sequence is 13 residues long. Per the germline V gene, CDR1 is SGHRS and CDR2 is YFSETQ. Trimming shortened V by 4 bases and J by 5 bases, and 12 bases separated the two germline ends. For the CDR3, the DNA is TGCGCCAGCAGCCTCAGGGAATCGACTGAAGCTTTCTTT. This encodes CASSLRESTEAFF.

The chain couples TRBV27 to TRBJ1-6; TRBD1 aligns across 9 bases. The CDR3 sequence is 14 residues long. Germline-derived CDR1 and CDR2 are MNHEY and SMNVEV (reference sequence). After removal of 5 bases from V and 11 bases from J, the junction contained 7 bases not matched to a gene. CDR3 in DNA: TGTGCCAGCAGTCCTGGGACAGGGTGGGCACCCCTCCACTTT. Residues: CASSPGTGWAPLHF.

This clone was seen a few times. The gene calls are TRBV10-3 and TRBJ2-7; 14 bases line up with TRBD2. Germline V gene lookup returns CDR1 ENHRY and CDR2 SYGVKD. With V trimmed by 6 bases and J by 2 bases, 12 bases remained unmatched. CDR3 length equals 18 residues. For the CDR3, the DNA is TGTGCCATCAGCCGAAGAGGGACTAGCGGGAGTCCCGCCTACGAGCAGTACTTC. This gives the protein CAISRRGTSGSPAYEQYF.

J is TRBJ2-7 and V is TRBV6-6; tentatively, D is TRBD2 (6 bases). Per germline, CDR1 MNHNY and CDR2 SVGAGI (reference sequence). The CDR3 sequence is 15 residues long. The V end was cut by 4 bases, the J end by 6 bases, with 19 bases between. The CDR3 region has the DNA TGTGCCAGCAGTTCTCCGGGAGATGGGAGGCGCGAGCAGTACTTC. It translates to CASSSPGDGRREQYF.

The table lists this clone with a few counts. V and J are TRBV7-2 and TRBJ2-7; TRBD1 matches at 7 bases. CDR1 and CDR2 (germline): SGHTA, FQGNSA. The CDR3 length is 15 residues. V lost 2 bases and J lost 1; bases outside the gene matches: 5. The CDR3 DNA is TGTGCCAGCAGCTTATACACGGGACAGTCCTACGAGCAGTACTTC. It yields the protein CASSLYTGQSYEQYF.

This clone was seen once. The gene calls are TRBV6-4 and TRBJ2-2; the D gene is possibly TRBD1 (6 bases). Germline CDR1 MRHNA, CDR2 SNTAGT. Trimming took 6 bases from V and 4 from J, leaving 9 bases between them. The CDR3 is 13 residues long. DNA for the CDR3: TGTGCCAGCAGCCTCAGGGGCACCGGGGAGCTGTTTTTT. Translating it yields CASSLRGTGELFF.

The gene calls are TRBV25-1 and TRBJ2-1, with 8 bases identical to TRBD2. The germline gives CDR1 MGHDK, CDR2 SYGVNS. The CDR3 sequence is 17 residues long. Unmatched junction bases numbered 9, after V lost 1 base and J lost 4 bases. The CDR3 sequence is CASSEWQGAGDYNEQFF. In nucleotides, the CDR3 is TGTGCCAGCAGTGAATGGCAGGGAGCGGGAGATTACAATGAGCAGTTCTTC.

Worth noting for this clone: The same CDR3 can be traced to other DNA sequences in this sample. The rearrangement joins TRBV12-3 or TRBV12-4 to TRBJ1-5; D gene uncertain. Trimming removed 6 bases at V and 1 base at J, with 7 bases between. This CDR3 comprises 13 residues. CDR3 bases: TGTGCCAGCAGCCGGGGAAGCAATCAGCCCCAGCATTTT. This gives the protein CASSRGSNQPQHF.

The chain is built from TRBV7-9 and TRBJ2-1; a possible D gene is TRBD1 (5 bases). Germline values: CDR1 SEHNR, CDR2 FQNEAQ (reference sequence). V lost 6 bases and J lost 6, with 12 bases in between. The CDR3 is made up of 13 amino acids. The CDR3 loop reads CASSKNQGNEQFF. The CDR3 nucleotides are TGTGCCAGCAGTAAAAATCAGGGCAATGAGCAGTTCTTC.

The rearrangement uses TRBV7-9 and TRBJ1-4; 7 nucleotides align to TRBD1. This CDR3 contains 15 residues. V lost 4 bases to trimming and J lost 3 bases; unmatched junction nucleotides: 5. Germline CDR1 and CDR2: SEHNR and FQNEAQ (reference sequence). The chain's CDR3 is CASSWPGQSNEKLFF. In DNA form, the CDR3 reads TGTGCCAGCAGCTGGCCGGGACAGTCTAATGAAAAACTGTTTTTT.

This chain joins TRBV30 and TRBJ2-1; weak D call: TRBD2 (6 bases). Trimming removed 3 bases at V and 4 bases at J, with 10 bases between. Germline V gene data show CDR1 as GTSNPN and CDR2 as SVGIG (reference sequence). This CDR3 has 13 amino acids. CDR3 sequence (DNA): TGTGCCTGGAGGGCTAGCGTGTACAATGAGCAGTTCTTC. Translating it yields CAWRASVYNEQFF. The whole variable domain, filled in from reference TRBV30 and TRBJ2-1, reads SQTIHQWPATLVQPVGSPLSLECTVEGTSNPNLYWYRQAAGRGLQLLFYSVGIGQISSEVPQNLSASRPQDRQFILSSKKLLLSDSGFYLCAWRASVYNEQFFGPGTRLTVL.

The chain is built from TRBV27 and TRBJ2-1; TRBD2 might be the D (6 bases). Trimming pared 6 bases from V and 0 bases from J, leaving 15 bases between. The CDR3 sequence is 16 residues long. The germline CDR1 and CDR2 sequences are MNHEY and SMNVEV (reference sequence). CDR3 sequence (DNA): TGTGCCAGCAGCTCGGGACTTTTTTCCTCCTACAATGAGCAGTTCTTC. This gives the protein CASSSGLFSSYNEQFF.

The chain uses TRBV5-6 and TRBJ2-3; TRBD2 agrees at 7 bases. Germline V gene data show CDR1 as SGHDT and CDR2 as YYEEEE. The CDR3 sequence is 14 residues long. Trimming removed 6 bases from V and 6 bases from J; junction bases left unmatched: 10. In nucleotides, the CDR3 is TGTGCCAGCAACCTAGCGGTATTGTATGATACGCAGTATTTT. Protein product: CASNLAVLYDTQYF.

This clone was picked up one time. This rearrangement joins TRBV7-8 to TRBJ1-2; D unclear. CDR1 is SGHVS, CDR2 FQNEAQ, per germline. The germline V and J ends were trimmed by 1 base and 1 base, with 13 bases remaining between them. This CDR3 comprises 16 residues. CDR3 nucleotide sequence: TGTGCCAGCAGCTTAGTCGGCGGGGAGGTTAACTATGGCTACACCTTC. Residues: CASSLVGGEVNYGYTF.

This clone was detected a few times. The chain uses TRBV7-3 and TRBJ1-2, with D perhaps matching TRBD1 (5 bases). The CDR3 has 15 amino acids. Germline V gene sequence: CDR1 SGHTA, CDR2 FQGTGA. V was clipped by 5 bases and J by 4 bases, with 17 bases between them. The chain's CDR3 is CASSRQPNGGYGYTF. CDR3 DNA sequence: TGTGCCAGCAGCCGACAGCCAAACGGGGGCTATGGCTACACCTTC.

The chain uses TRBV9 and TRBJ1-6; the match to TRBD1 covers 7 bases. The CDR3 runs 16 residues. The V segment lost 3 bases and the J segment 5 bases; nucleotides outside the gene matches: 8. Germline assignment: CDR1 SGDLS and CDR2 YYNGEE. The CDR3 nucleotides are TGTGCCAGCAGCGCCCGAGGAACAGGGGATAATTCACCCCTCCACTTT. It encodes CASSARGTGDNSPLHF.

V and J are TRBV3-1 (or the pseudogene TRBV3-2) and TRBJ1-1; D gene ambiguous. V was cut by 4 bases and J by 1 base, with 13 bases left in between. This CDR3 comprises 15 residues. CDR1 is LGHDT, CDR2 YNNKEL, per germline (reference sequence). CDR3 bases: TGTGCCAGCAGCCCTAGCCACTGGGGGAACACTGAAGCTTTCTTT. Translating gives CASSPSHWGNTEAFF.

This CDR3 reads CASSSGTGRKTQYF. The CDR3 DNA reads TGCGCCAGCAGCTCGGGGACAGGGAGGAAGACCCAGTACTTC. The V and J genes are TRBV5-1 and TRBJ2-5, with 9 bases that match TRBD1. The CDR3 loop spans 14 amino acids. V shed 3 bases, J shed 6 bases, and the junction held 6 bases outside the gene matches. The germline CDR1 and CDR2 sequences are SGHRS and YFSETQ.

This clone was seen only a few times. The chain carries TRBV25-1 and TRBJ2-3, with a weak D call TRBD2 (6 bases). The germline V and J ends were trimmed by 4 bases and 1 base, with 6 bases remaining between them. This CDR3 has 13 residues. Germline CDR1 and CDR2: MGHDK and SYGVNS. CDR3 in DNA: TGTGCCAGCAGTGTAGCGGGCACAGATACGCAGTATTTT. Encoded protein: CASSVAGTDTQYF.

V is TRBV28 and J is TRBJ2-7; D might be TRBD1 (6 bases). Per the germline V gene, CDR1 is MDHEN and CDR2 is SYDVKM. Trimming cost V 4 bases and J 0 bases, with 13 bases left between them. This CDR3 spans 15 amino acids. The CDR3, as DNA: TGTGCCAGCAGTTCCTGGACAGTGAGCTCCTACGAGCAGTACTTC. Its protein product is CASSSWTVSSYEQYF.